These 26 T cell receptor beta chains originate from one sample sequenced in a study of cytomegalovirus exposure and HLA in healthy donors. Assay: immunoSEQ multiplex PCR; the TCRdb copy retains only in-frame clones and omits some. Among roughly 150,000 clones listed, just under 90% were seen once. Sequenced sample: PBMCs. The receptors originated from a man between 18 and 29 years old in good health and CMV-seropositive.

The chain couples TRBV6-5 to TRBJ2-1; 9 nucleotides agree with TRBD1. CDR1 and CDR2 (germline): MNHEY, SVGAGI. V dropped 7 bases and J dropped 5; count of bases not matched to a gene: 6. The CDR3 sequence is 14 residues long. CDR3 loop: CASKWTGADNEQFF. The CDR3 coding sequence is TGTGCCAGCAAGTGGACAGGGGCAGACAATGAGCAGTTCTTC.

The CDR3 DNA is TGTGCCAGCACCCTAGCGTTTAGCTCCTACGAGCAGTACTTC. Its translation is CASTLAFSSYEQYF. The V call is TRBV6-1, the J call TRBJ2-7; tentatively, D is TRBD2 (6 bases). Trimming removed 7 bases at V and 0 bases at J, with 13 bases between. CDR1 is MNHNS and CDR2 is SASEGT in the germline V gene. CDR3 length: 14 residues.

The V call is TRBV28, the J call TRBJ1-2; 8 nucleotides match TRBD1. V trimming: 5 bases; J trimming: 7 bases; junction bases outside the gene matches: 3. The CDR3 is 12 amino acids. Germline values: CDR1 MDHEN, CDR2 SYDVKM. The CDR3 is CASSPGTGGYTF. The CDR3 DNA reads as TGTGCCAGCAGTCCCGGGACAGGTGGCTACACCTTC.

This clone was seen only a few times. The chain links TRBV5-4 to TRBJ2-2; unclear D gene. CDR1 SGHNT and CDR2 YYREEE come from the germline V gene (reference sequence). This CDR3 region has 14 residues. With 4 bases removed from V and 7 bases from J, the gap between germline ends came to 14 bases. Here the CDR3 reads CASSHSQLVGELFF. The DNA for the CDR3 is TGTGCCAGCAGCCACAGTCAACTCGTCGGGGAGCTGTTTTTT.

V is TRBV7-8 and J is TRBJ2-3, with 7 bases fitting TRBD2. The germline V gene encodes CDR1 SGHVS and CDR2 FQNEAQ. CDR3 size: 17 residues. Losses at the gene ends were 0 bases for V and 2 bases for J; bases not matched to a gene: 8. DNA for the CDR3: TGTGCCAGCAGCTTAGCGCTAGCGGAGAAGTACACAGATACGCAGTATTTT. It codes for CASSLALAEKYTDTQYF.

This clone was detected once. The chain employs TRBV4-1 and TRBJ2-1; D possibly corresponds to TRBD2 (5 bases). Germline values: CDR1 MGHRA, CDR2 YSYEKL. Trimming pared 1 base from V and 7 bases from J, leaving 14 bases between. The CDR3 runs 15 residues. CDR3 nucleotides: TGCGCCAGCAGCCAAGTTCGTGGGCCGGGAAATGAGCAGTTCTTC. Residues: CASSQVRGPGNEQFF.

The chain uses TRBV27 and TRBJ2-3; D possibly corresponds to TRBD2 (6 bases). CDR3 length: 14 residues. V dropped 4 bases and J dropped 8 bases, with 16 bases sitting between them. Germline V CDR1 and CDR2: MNHEY, SMNVEV (reference sequence). CDR3 loop: CASSSKTSYGTQYF. CDR3 DNA: TGTGCCAGCAGTTCCAAGACTAGTTATGGTACGCAGTATTTT.

The gene calls are TRBV2 and TRBJ1-4; D is unclear. V was shortened by 4 bases and J by 4 bases, with 10 bases between the two germline ends. The CDR3 is 14 amino acids. Germline V gene data show CDR1 as SNHLY and CDR2 as FYNNEI. The CDR3 protein is CASSAETFNEKLFF. For the CDR3, the DNA is TGTGCCAGCAGTGCCGAGACTTTTAATGAAAAACTGTTTTTT.

This clone showed up just a few times. CDR3 nucleotide sequence: TGCGCCAGCAGCACGGGGTCCTACGAGCAGTACTTC. It specifies CASSTGSYEQYF. The chain has TRBV5-1 and TRBJ2-7, with TRBD2 as a possible D gene (5 bases). The germline CDR1 and CDR2 sequences are SGHRS and YFSETQ. CDR3 length: 12 residues. Trimming took off 4 bases at V and 1 base at J, with 6 bases between the two ends.

This clone was observed a single time. The rearrangement links TRBV28 to TRBJ2-2; 8 bases align to TRBD2. Trimming removed 2 bases from V and 4 bases from J; junction bases left unmatched: 15. The germline gives CDR1 MDHEN, CDR2 SYDVKM. CDR3 length equals 19 residues. CDR3 protein: CASSLNRFGAGAVTGELFF. The CDR3 coding sequence is TGTGCCAGCAGTTTAAATCGGTTTGGAGCGGGAGCGGTCACCGGGGAGCTGTTTTTT.

V usage is TRBV7-8 and J usage is TRBJ1-4, with D hard to call. The V end lost 4 bases, the J end lost 8 bases, and 8 bases lay between the germline ends. This CDR3 region has 12 residues. Germline V gene lookup returns CDR1 SGHVS and CDR2 FQNEAQ. The CDR3 is CASSSPGEKLFF. The CDR3 DNA reads as TGTGCCAGCAGCTCCCCGGGGGAAAAACTGTTTTTT.

The rearrangement joins TRBV7-6 to TRBJ1-3; D gene unclear. The CDR3 has 16 amino acids. CDR1 is SGHVS and CDR2 is FNYEAQ in the germline V gene. Trimming removed 1 base from V and 0 bases from J, with 10 bases in between. The CDR3 here is CASSLGAPSSGNTIYF. The CDR3 bases are TGTGCCAGCAGCTTAGGCGCCCCGAGCTCTGGAAACACCATATATTTT.

The chain joins TRBV30 to TRBJ1-3; possible D gene TRBD1, 5 bases. The CDR3 is 17 amino acids. Per the germline V gene, CDR1 is GTSNPN and CDR2 is SVGIG (reference sequence). V was trimmed by 2 bases and J by 2 bases, leaving 19 bases between them. Here the CDR3 reads CAWSHSGDLRTGNTIYF. In nucleotides, the CDR3 is TGTGCCTGGAGTCACTCGGGGGACTTAAGGACTGGAAACACCATATATTTT.

This chain connects TRBV14 to TRBJ2-7; 10 nucleotides agree with TRBD1. Per germline, CDR1 SGHDN and CDR2 FVKESK. The CDR3 is 16 residues long. J lost 7 bases, V lost 2 bases, and 11 bases had no gene match. Here the CDR3 DNA reads TGTGCCAGCAGCCAAAAATTTACGGGACAGGGGATGGAGCAGTACTTC. Its protein is CASSQKFTGQGMEQYF.

This CDR3 is CASSEGTGDYEQYF. CDR3 DNA: TGTGCCAGCAGTGAGGGGACAGGGGACTACGAGCAGTACTTC. The chain carries TRBV6-1 and TRBJ2-7, with 10 nucleotides matching TRBD1. The CDR3 is 14 amino acids. Trimming cost V 3 bases and J 3 bases; bases outside gene matches: 2. Germline-derived CDR1 and CDR2 are MNHNS and SASEGT.

The V and J genes are TRBV6-5 and TRBJ2-3, with 11 bases that match TRBD2. The germline CDR1 and CDR2 sequences are MNHEY and SVGAGI. Unmatched junction bases numbered 3, after V lost 3 bases and J lost 4 bases. This CDR3 contains 15 residues. The CDR3, as DNA: TGTGCCAGCAGTTATAGCGGGAGGGCGCCAGATACGCAGTATTTT. The encoded protein is CASSYSGRAPDTQYF.

The chain is built from TRBV11-2 and TRBJ1-5, with 7 bases lining up with TRBD1. Germline CDR1 is SGHAT and CDR2 is FQNNGV. Trimming removed 1 base from V and 6 bases from J; junction bases left unmatched: 6. CDR3 size: 15 residues. The CDR3 DNA reads TGTGCCAGCAGCTTAGGTGGACAGGCCAGTCAGCCCCAGCATTTT. This codes for CASSLGGQASQPQHF.

J is TRBJ1-1 and V is TRBV7-8, with 7 bases that match TRBD1. This CDR3 has 16 amino acids. CDR1 is SGHVS and CDR2 is FQNEAQ in the germline V gene. V was clipped by 0 bases and J by 0 bases; unmatched bases: 4. CDR3 DNA: TGTGCCAGCAGCTTAGCGGGGACAGCCGTGAACACTGAAGCTTTCTTT. Translating it yields CASSLAGTAVNTEAFF. The full variable domain, in which reference TRBV7-8 and TRBJ1-1 provide the parts outside the CDR3, is GAGVSQSPRYKVAKRGQDVALRCDPISGHVSLFWYQQALGQGPEFLTYFQNEAQLDKSGLPSDRFFAERPEGSVSTLKIQRTQQEDSAVYLCASSLAGTAVNTEAFFGQGTRLTVV.

This chain connects TRBV11-3 to TRBJ2-7; 12 bases align to TRBD2. Trimming cost V 6 bases and J 6 bases; bases outside gene matches: 9. This CDR3 has 15 residues. Germline loops: CDR1 SGHNT, CDR2 YENEEA. CDR3 nucleotide sequence: TGTGCCAGCAGGAGCCAACTAGCGGGAGGTCCCGAGCAGTACTTC. It is translated as CASRSQLAGGPEQYF.

A single count supports this clone. The chain is built from TRBV12-5 and TRBJ2-1; possibly TRBD2 for D (6 bases). Trimming pared 4 bases from V and 4 bases from J, leaving 8 bases between. The germline gives CDR1 LGHNT, CDR2 FRNRAP. This CDR3 is built from 13 residues. The CDR3: CASGYGRYNEQFF. The CDR3, as DNA: TGTGCTAGTGGTTACGGGAGATACAATGAGCAGTTCTTC. Full variable domain (outside the CDR3, taken from reference TRBV12-5 and TRBJ2-1): DARVTQTPRHKVTEMGQEVTMRCQPILGHNTVFWYRQTMMQGLELLAYFRNRAPLDDSGMPKDRFSAEMPDATLATLKIQPSEPRDSAVYFCASGYGRYNEQFFGPGTRLTVL.

The chain carries TRBV28 and TRBJ1-5; D is undetermined. The CDR3 is made up of 14 amino acids. Germline CDR1 reads MDHEN; CDR2 reads SYDVKM. Trimming shortened V by 8 bases and J by 0 bases, and 11 bases separated the two germline ends. CDR3 loop: CASSAAGSNQPQHF. The CDR3 nucleotides are TGTGCCAGCTCAGCGGCCGGTAGCAATCAGCCCCAGCATTTT.

The chain carries TRBV6-1 and TRBJ2-2, with unresolved D. Germline V gene sequence: CDR1 MNHNS, CDR2 SASEGT. V was pared by 0 bases and J by 7 bases, with 9 bases between. CDR3 size: 14 residues. The CDR3 loop is CASSEAGQVGELFF. CDR3 nucleotides: TGTGCCAGCAGTGAAGCTGGCCAGGTCGGGGAGCTGTTTTTT.

This clone is a singleton in its sample. This rearrangement joins TRBV11-3 to TRBJ2-3, with 7 positions matching TRBD1. Trimming removed 2 bases from V and 0 bases from J; junction bases left unmatched: 8. Germline V gene lookup returns CDR1 SGHNT and CDR2 YENEEA. The CDR3 extends over 17 amino acids. The CDR3 coding sequence is TGTGCCAGCAGCTTATCGCCGGGACAGCCAAGCACAGATACGCAGTATTTT. It is translated as CASSLSPGQPSTDTQYF.

The CDR3 region is CASSSDIHNEQFF. DNA of the CDR3: TGTGCCAGCAGCTCGGACATACACAATGAGCAGTTCTTC. J is TRBJ2-1 and V is TRBV5-6; weak D call: TRBD1 (5 bases). Germline V CDR1 and CDR2: SGHDT, YYEEEE. The CDR3 consists of 13 residues. Trimming removed 3 bases at V and 5 bases at J, with 9 bases between.

This sequence joins TRBV18 and TRBJ2-2; the D gene is possibly TRBD1 (6 bases). V was pared by 6 bases and J by 6 bases, with 11 bases between. CDR3 size: 13 residues. Germline V gene data show CDR1 as KGHSH and CDR2 as LQKENI. The CDR3 nucleotides are TGTGCCAGCTCGTGGACAGTATCCGGGGAGCTGTTTTTT. It yields the protein CASSWTVSGELFF.

CDR3 sequence reads: CASSLGQRTNYEQYF. The CDR3 DNA reads TGTGCCAGCAGCTTGGGACAGCGAACCAACTACGAGCAGTACTTC. The chain is built from TRBV7-9 and TRBJ2-7; 7 nucleotides match TRBD1. The junction had 8 bases not matched to a gene; V was cut back by 3 bases and J by 3 bases. Looked up from germline, CDR1 is SEHNR and CDR2 is FQNEAQ (reference sequence). This CDR3 region has 15 residues.